The 4 T cell receptor beta chains below come from one sample, sequenced in a study of cytomegalovirus exposure and HLA in healthy donors. Primers: 60 Vbeta forward and 13 Jbeta reverse. Only in-frame clones appear in the TCRdb table, and some are missing; sequencing was by immunoSEQ multiplex PCR. The data contain some 120,000 clones, roughly 85% of them seen just once; the ten biggest clones take up 20%. The sample consisted of PBMCs. The receptors here all came from a man aged 18 to 35 in good health and CMV-seropositive.

This clone was observed a single time. This sequence joins TRBV7-8 and TRBJ1-4; D not certain. The CDR3 loop spans 12 amino acids. Looked up from germline, CDR1 is SGHVS and CDR2 is FQNEAQ. V lost 5 bases and J lost 6, with 7 bases in between. This CDR3 is CASSATDEKLFF. The CDR3 nucleotides are TGTGCCAGCAGCGCCACGGATGAAAAACTGTTTTTT.

The chain joins TRBV5-6 to TRBJ1-2; D possibly corresponds to TRBD1 (5 bases). CDR3 length: 16 amino acids. Germline-derived CDR1 and CDR2 are SGHDT and YYEEEE. The V and J ends lost 6 bases and 0 bases respectively, with 18 bases between them. The CDR3 coding sequence is TGTGCCAGCAACTTTAACACAGGCCGCACTAACTATGGCTACACCTTC. Residues: CASNFNTGRTNYGYTF. The complete variable domain, with remaining parts taken from reference TRBV5-6 and TRBJ1-2, reads DAGVTQSPTHLIKTRGQQVTLRCSPKSGHDTVSWYQQALGQGPQFIFQYYEEEERQRGNFPDRFSGHQFPNYSSELNVNALLLGDSALYLCASNFNTGRTNYGYTFGSGTRLTVV.

J is TRBJ2-2 and V is TRBV9; D remains ambiguous. Germline values: CDR1 SGDLS, CDR2 YYNGEE. The CDR3 length is 16 residues. Deletions cut 3 bases from V and 4 bases from J, with 16 bases between. The CDR3 bases are TGTGCCAGCAGCGGCCCCCAACTCATAAGCACCGGGGAGCTGTTTTTT. It yields the protein CASSGPQLISTGELFF.

This chain joins TRBV5-4 and TRBJ2-5, with 7 bases identical to TRBD1. The V gene's germline CDR1 is SGHNT and CDR2 YYREEE (reference sequence). There are 13 residues in the CDR3. V lost 5 bases and J lost 5; bases outside the gene matches: 6. Written as DNA, the CDR3 is TGTGCCAGCAGGACAGGGTGGGAGGAGACCCAGTACTTC. Its protein is CASRTGWEETQYF.